This T cell receptor beta chain was captured in a study of shared clonotypes between healthy human individuals. All the donors were Caucasian adults who lived in Nashville, Tennessee. Original analysis: Without quality scores, immunoSEQ junctional reads could not be filtered like full-length reads. TCRdb keeps only in-frame clones here, not all; method: immunoSEQ multiplex PCR. That table is the source of V, J and clone size, and D and trimming were worked out from the DNA. The sample contains 2,500,000 or so clones, approximately 92% of which appear only once. This TCR came from a man aged 18 to 35 in good health. The material sequenced was naive CD4+ T cells sorted from blood. Subset meaning: CD45RA+ positively selected.

The CDR3 spells CASSQGTTLGTQYF. In nucleotides, the CDR3 is TGCGCCAGCAGCCAAGGAACAACACTCGGGACCCAGTACTTC. The V call is TRBV4-1, the J call TRBJ2-5; no firm D call. Looked up from germline, CDR1 is MGHRA and CDR2 is YSYEKL. The CDR3 is 14 residues long. Between the trimmed V and J ends, which lost 1 base and 7 bases, there was a span of 13 bases.